These T cell receptor beta chains were read from a single sample in a study of T cells in Graves' hyperthyroidism and ophthalmopathy. In TCRdb, the multiplex PCR reads were re-called with MiXCR into one record per CDR3 protein. The sample consists of approximately 400,000 distinct CDR3 sequences, roughly 13% of them appearing once. The sequencing sample was made of blood. The receptors shown here come from a woman aged 55-69 years with Graves' hyperthyroidism. Each CDR3 is given with its conserved first and last residue. A D gene is named only where the DNA matches it firmly. Clone size is stated in some rows and not others, as once, few, many or a class when expanded.

j_gene,d_gene,len,v_gene,abundance,CDR3nt,CDR3aa
TRBJ2-7,NA,14,TRBV29-1,many,TGCAGCGTACAAACAGGGTCCGGCTCCTACGAGCAGTACTTC,CSVQTGSGSYEQYF
TRBJ2-1,TRBD2,16,TRBV11-2,NA,TGTGCCAGCAGCTCAAGACTAGCGGGAGGGGACAATGAGCAGTTCTTC,CASSSRLAGGDNEQFF
TRBJ1-4,NA,13,TRBV20-1,once,TGCAGTGCTAGAGAGTATACAAATGAAAAACTGTTTTTT,CSAREYTNEKLFF
TRBJ2-1,NA,13,TRBV7-9,many,TGTGCCAGCAGCCTCGGGACTCTAAATGAGCAGTTCTTC,CASSLGTLNEQFF
TRBJ1-3,NA,11,TRBV2,many,TGTGCCAGCAAAGAGCAGTACACCATATATTTT,CASKEQYTIYF
TRBJ2-1,TRBD2,13,TRBV30,many,TGTGCCTGGAGTGTAGCGGGAGGGAATGAGCAGTTCTTC,CAWSVAGGNEQFF
TRBJ2-1,TRBD2,17,TRBV11-2,many,TGTGCCAGCAGCCCGACGGCTAGCGGGCACGGCTACAATGAGCAGTTCTTC,CASSPTASGHGYNEQFF
TRBJ2-6,NA,16,TRBV12-3/TRBV12-4,few,TGTGCCAGCAGGTGGGACGGATGGTCCGGGGCCAACGTCCTGACTTTC,CASRWDGWSGANVLTF
TRBJ2-7,NA,12,TRBV7-6,NA,TGTGCCAGCAGCCCCCAGAAATACGAGCAGTACTTC,CASSPQKYEQYF
TRBJ2-5,NA,13,TRBV12-5,few,TGTGCTAGTGGTTTGGGGGGGTGGGAGACCCAGTACTTC,CASGLGGWETQYF
TRBJ1-1,NA,12,TRBV19,NA,TGTGCCAGTAGTACCTCGGGGTGGGTGGGATTCTTT,CASSTSGWVGFF
TRBJ1-2,NA,15,TRBV5-6,few,TGTGCCAGCAGCTTGTCGTATCTAGGGAGCTATGGCTACACCTTC,CASSLSYLGSYGYTF
TRBJ1-2,NA,14,TRBV5-1,NA,TGCGCCAGCAGCTTGAATCGGGGTTCCTATGGCTACACCTTC,CASSLNRGSYGYTF
TRBJ2-7,TRBD1,14,TRBV28,few,TGTGCCAGCAATCAAGCGGGACAGGGCTACGAGCAGTACTTC,CASNQAGQGYEQYF
TRBJ2-1,TRBD2,13,TRBV20-1,NA,TGCAGTGCTAGGAGCGGGACCTACAATGAGCAGTTCTTC,CSARSGTYNEQFF
TRBJ2-7,NA,19,TRBV28,NA,TGTGCCAGCTGCCAGACGTACACTAAACTTTTTGTAACCTCCTACGAGCAGTACTTC,CASCQTYTKLFVTSYEQYF
TRBJ1-1,NA,16,TRBV3-1,many,TGTGCCAGCAGCCAAGATTGGGGCGCACTGAACACTGAAGCTTTCTTT,CASSQDWGALNTEAFF
TRBJ2-1,TRBD1,14,TRBV6-4,many,TGTGCCAGCAGTGTGGGACAGGGGGCCATGGAGCAGTTCTTC,CASSVGQGAMEQFF
TRBJ2-1,NA,13,TRBV11-3,NA,TGTGCCAGCAGCTTTTCAGGGCTGTATGAGCAGTTCTTC,CASSFSGLYEQFF
TRBJ2-1,TRBD2,15,TRBV19,NA,TGTGCCAGTAGTCTGGGTAGCGGGATCTACAATGAGCAGTTCTTC,CASSLGSGIYNEQFF
TRBJ1-6,NA,14,TRBV5-1,many,TGCGCCAGCAGGTCCCAAGGCGGCGATTCACCCCTCCACTTT,CASRSQGGDSPLHF
TRBJ2-7,NA,15,TRBV11-2,many,TGTGCCAGCAGCCCAGCTGTCTCCCAAGCCGGCGAGCAGTACTTC,CASSPAVSQAGEQYF
TRBJ2-5,TRBD2,16,TRBV6-9,NA,TGTGCCAGCAGTTCGTCTAGCGGGAGTACTCGAGAGACCCAGTACTTC,CASSSSSGSTRETQYF
TRBJ1-1,NA,14,TRBV19,many,TGTGCCAGTAGTATCTGGGGGGCGAACACTGAAGCTTTCTTT,CASSIWGANTEAFF
TRBJ1-2,TRBD1,15,TRBV12-5,many,TGTGCTAGTGGTCCGCCGGGACAGAAATTGTATGGCTACACCTTC,CASGPPGQKLYGYTF
TRBJ2-2,TRBD2,17,TRBV5-8,NA,TGTGCCAGCAGCTTGGCATTCGGGACTAGCGGGTCCGGGGAGCTGTTTTTT,CASSLAFGTSGSGELFF
TRBJ2-1,NA,14,TRBV19,NA,TGTGCCAGTAGTATCGGACAGGGAGGGAATGAGCAGTTCTTC,CASSIGQGGNEQFF
TRBJ2-1,NA,13,TRBV12-3/TRBV12-4,many,TGTGCCACATTTAAGGAGAGCGGCAATGAGCAGTTCTTC,CATFKESGNEQFF
TRBJ1-5,NA,15,TRBV28,many,TGTGCCAGCAGCCTCGGTCAGGGAGGATTTCAGCCCCAGCATTTT,CASSLGQGGFQPQHF
TRBJ1-4,NA,13,TRBV6-1,NA,TGTGCCAGCAGTGAGGGGGCGCGGGAAAAACTGTTTTTT,CASSEGAREKLFF
TRBJ2-1,TRBD2,17,TRBV4-1,many,TGCGCCAGCAGCCTTGGGAGGGCGCGAAGCTCCTACAATGAGCAGTTCTTC,CASSLGRARSSYNEQFF
TRBJ2-2,NA,13,TRBV7-9,NA,TGTGCCAGCAGCTTATATGACACCGGGGAGCTGTTTTTT,CASSLYDTGELFF
TRBJ1-1,NA,11,TRBV3-1,many,TGTGCCAGCAGCCAAGATGAAGAAGCTTTCTTT,CASSQDEEAFF
TRBJ2-1,NA,17,TRBV7-2,many,TGTGCCAGCAGCCCTCCGGGACCCCAGAGCTCCTACAATGAGCAGTTCTTC,CASSPPGPQSSYNEQFF
TRBJ2-1,NA,16,TRBV5-6,many,TGTGCCAGCAGCTTGTTGGATCTCGAACGGTGGTTAGGGCAGTTCTTC,CASSLLDLERWLGQFF